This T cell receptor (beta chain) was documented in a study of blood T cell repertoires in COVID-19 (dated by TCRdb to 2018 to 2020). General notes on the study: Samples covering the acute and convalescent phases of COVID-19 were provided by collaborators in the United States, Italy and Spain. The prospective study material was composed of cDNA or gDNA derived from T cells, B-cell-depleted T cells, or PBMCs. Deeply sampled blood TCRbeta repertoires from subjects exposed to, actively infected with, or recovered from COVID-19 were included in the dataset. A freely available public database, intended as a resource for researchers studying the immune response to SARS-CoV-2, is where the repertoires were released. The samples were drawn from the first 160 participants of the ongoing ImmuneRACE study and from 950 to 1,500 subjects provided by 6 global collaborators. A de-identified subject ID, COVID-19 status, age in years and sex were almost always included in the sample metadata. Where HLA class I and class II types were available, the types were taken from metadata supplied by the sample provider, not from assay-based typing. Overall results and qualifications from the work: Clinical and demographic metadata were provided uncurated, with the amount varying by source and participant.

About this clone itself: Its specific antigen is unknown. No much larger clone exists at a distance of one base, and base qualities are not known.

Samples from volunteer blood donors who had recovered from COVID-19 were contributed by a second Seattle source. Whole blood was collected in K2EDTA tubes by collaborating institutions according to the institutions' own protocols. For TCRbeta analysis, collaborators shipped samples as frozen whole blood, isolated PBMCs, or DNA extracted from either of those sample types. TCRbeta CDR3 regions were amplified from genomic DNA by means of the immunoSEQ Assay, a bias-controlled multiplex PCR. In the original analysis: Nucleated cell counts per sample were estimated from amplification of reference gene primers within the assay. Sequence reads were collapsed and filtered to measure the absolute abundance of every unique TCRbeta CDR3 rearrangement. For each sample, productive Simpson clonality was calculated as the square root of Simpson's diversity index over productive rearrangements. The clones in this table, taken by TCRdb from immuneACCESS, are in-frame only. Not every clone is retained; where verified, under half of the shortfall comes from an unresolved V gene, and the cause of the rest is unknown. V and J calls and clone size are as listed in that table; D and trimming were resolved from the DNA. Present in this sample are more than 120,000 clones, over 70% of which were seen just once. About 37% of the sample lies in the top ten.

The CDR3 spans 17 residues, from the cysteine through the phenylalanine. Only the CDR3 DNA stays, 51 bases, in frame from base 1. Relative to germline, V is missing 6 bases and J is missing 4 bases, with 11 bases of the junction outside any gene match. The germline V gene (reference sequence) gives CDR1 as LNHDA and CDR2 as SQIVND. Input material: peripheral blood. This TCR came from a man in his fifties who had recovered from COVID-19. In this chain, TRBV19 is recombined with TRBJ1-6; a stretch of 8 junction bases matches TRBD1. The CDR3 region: CASRPGQGPIYNSPLHF. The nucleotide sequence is TGTGCCAGTAGACCCGGACAGGGTCCAATTTATAATTCACCCCTCCACTTT.